The 28 T cell receptor beta chains below all came from one sample that was sequenced in a study of T-cell reconstitution after alpha-beta-depleted transplantation in children. Unique molecular identifiers tagged the TCRbeta library. One entry per CDR3 protein, called by TCRdb with MiXCR from the PCR reads. The data contain hundreds of thousands of distinct CDR3 sequences, over 10% of them singletons. The sample consisted of PBMCs, mostly from graft donor cells, taken 360 days after TCRalphabeta/CD19-depleted stem cell transplant. Every receptor here comes from a male patient younger than 18 who had a stem cell transplant for acute myeloid leukemia, so the T cells may come from the graft donor.

This clonotype was picked up a small number of times. V is TRBV6-1 and J is TRBJ2-7; D gene ambiguous. Trimming stripped 6 bases from V and 6 bases from J, with 15 bases between. CDR1 and CDR2 from the germline V gene are MNHNS and SASEGT. The CDR3 runs 13 residues. In DNA, the CDR3 is TGTGCCAGCAGCCCCAATGGGTCAGGCGAGCAGTACTTC. Protein: CASSPNGSGEQYF.

This clonotype has at least ten counts. The gene calls are TRBV12-3 or TRBV12-4 and TRBJ2-7, with a weak D call TRBD2 (5 bases). V was pared by 3 bases and J by 0 bases, with 12 bases between. The CDR3 is 15 amino acids. Written as DNA, the CDR3 is TGTGCCAGCAGTTTCGGAGGACGGAGCTCCTACGAGCAGTACTTC. Its protein product is CASSFGGRSSYEQYF.

This clonotype was seen ten or more times. V and J are TRBV5-1 and TRBJ2-7; perhaps TRBD2 as D (6 bases). Germline CDR1 and CDR2: SGHRS and YFSETQ. The germline V and J ends were trimmed by 4 bases and 6 bases, with 11 bases remaining between them. The CDR3 covers 12 residues. As DNA, the CDR3 is TGCGCCAGCAGCCCCGGGACTCCCGAGCAGTACTTC. Its protein product is CASSPGTPEQYF.

This clonotype was observed a handful of times. The rearrangement links TRBV11-2 to TRBJ2-5, with 8 bases fitting TRBD2. This CDR3 is 15 amino acids long. V was pared by 1 base and J by 4 bases, with 5 bases of the junction left unmatched. Germline V CDR1 and CDR2: SGHAT, FQNNGV. The CDR3 loop reads CASSLGTSGGETQYF. The CDR3 DNA reads as TGTGCCAGCAGCTTAGGTACTAGCGGCGGAGAGACCCAGTACTTC.

This clonotype occurred a few times. The chain couples TRBV3-1 to TRBJ2-1; 16 nucleotides align to TRBD2. V dropped 5 bases and J dropped 10; count of bases not matched to a gene: 17. The germline CDR1 and CDR2 sequences are LGHDT and YNNKEL (reference sequence). This CDR3 has 19 residues. The CDR3 sequence: CASSSGRAGTSGRGSEQFF. Here the CDR3 DNA reads TGTGCCAGCAGCTCCGGACGGGCCGGGACTAGCGGGAGGGGGTCGGAGCAGTTCTTC.

This clonotype was observed a few times. The V gene is TRBV29-1, the J gene TRBJ2-1; D is unclear. The CDR3 has 10 residues. Germline CDR1 and CDR2: SQVTM and ANQGSEA. Trimming cost V 8 bases and J 8 bases, with 10 bases left between them. The CDR3 loop is CSLQVDEQFF. The CDR3 DNA follows: TGCAGCCTCCAAGTCGATGAGCAGTTCTTC.

J is TRBJ2-4 and V is TRBV24-1, with 10 bases lining up with TRBD1. The CDR3 sequence is 15 residues long. Germline V gives CDR1 KGHDR, CDR2 SFDVKD. Germline trimming cut 2 bases from V and 7 bases from J; bases unmatched to any gene: 4. DNA for the CDR3: TGTGCCACCAGTGATTCGGGACAGGGGCTGAACATTCAGTACTTC. It specifies CATSDSGQGLNIQYF.

This clonotype was counted a few times. This rearrangement joins TRBV9 to TRBJ2-7; 8 positions agree with TRBD1. CDR1 and CDR2 from the germline V gene are SGDLS and YYNGEE. With V trimmed by 4 bases and J by 0 bases, 6 bases remained unmatched. This CDR3 region has 15 residues. CDR3 loop: CASSPRGRGSYEQYF. CDR3 sequence (DNA): TGTGCCAGCAGCCCCAGGGGGCGAGGCTCCTACGAGCAGTACTTC.

The chain uses TRBV29-1 and TRBJ2-5, with no clear D. Looked up from germline, CDR1 is SQVTM and CDR2 is ANQGSEA. The CDR3 loop spans 12 amino acids. Trimming took 4 bases from V and 4 from J, leaving 10 bases between them. This chain's CDR3 is CSVGLLGETQYF. The CDR3 nucleotides are TGCAGCGTTGGGCTGCTTGGAGAGACCCAGTACTTC.

This clonotype was seen ten or more times. This chain uses TRBV28 with TRBJ2-1, with a weak D call TRBD2 (5 bases). Germline V gives CDR1 MDHEN, CDR2 SYDVKM. The CDR3 length is 14 residues. Trimming shortened V by 4 bases and J by 10 bases, and 17 bases separated the two germline ends. This CDR3 is CASSSSPGVGEQFF. The DNA for the CDR3 is TGTGCCAGCAGTTCCTCCCCCGGGGTGGGGGAGCAGTTCTTC.

This clonotype was observed at least ten times. One end of the junction is discordant with germline, which a read error may explain. The chain recombines TRBV7-7 with TRBJ2-1, with unresolved D. Looked up from germline, CDR1 is SSHAT and CDR2 is FNYEAQ (reference sequence). The CDR3 has 15 amino acids. As DNA, the CDR3 is TGTGCTAGCAGCTTCATGAAGGGCTCCTACAATGAGCAGTTCTTC. Translation gives CASSFMKGSYNEQFF.

This chain links TRBV5-1 with TRBJ2-7, with 9 bases lining up with TRBD2. Germline CDR1 reads SGHRS; CDR2 reads YFSETQ. This CDR3 region has 14 residues. The V gene end was trimmed by 0 bases and the J gene end by 7 bases; junction bases not matched to a gene: 5. CDR3 region: CASSLVAGVWEQYF. The CDR3 nucleotides are TGCGCCAGCAGCTTGGTAGCGGGAGTCTGGGAGCAGTACTTC.

This clonotype has just a few counts. CDR3 sequence reads: CASSLDGEQFF. CDR3 in DNA: TGTGCCAGCAGCCTGGACGGGGAGCAGTTCTTC. This chain uses TRBV6-5 with TRBJ2-1; D gene ambiguous. The germline V and J ends were trimmed by 6 bases and 10 bases, with 10 bases remaining between them. The CDR3 covers 11 residues. From germline, CDR1 is MNHEY and CDR2 SVGAGI.

The chain links TRBV15 to TRBJ1-5; D is ambiguous. The CDR3 has 14 residues. Germline V gene sequence: CDR1 LNHNV, CDR2 YYDKDF (reference sequence). V dropped 4 bases and J dropped 4 bases, with 11 bases sitting between them. CDR3 in amino acids: CATSKWQPNQPQHF. The CDR3 nucleotides are TGTGCCACCAGCAAATGGCAGCCTAATCAGCCCCAGCATTTT.

The rearrangement joins TRBV28 to TRBJ1-2, with D tentatively TRBD1 (6 bases). CDR1 is MDHEN, CDR2 SYDVKM, per germline. The CDR3 is 14 amino acids. The germline V and J ends were trimmed by 7 bases and 4 bases, with 16 bases remaining between them. Written as DNA, the CDR3 is TGTGCCAGCACCAATGGGGGGGGCCCCTATGGCTACACCTTC. This codes for CASTNGGGPYGYTF.

This clonotype was seen a handful of times. The chain is built from TRBV7-2 and TRBJ2-5; no firm D call. The V end was cut by 0 bases, the J end by 3 bases, with 8 bases between. CDR3 length: 14 amino acids. Germline V gene lookup returns CDR1 SGHTA and CDR2 FQGNSA. The CDR3 DNA is TGTGCCAGCAGCTTAGCCAGGTTGAAAGAGACCCAGTACTTC. This gives the protein CASSLARLKETQYF.

The chain has TRBV20-1 and TRBJ2-5; D possibly corresponds to TRBD2 (6 bases). Germline lookup yields CDR1 DFQATT and CDR2 SNEGSKA (reference sequence). CDR3 length equals 13 residues. V lost 3 bases and J 5 bases, leaving 13 bases between the germline ends. The DNA for the CDR3 is TGCAGTGCTAGTTACGGGGGAAAGGAGACCCAGTACTTC. Translating it yields CSASYGGKETQYF.

In its sample, this clonotype was seen many times. CDR3 sequence reads: CASSYTYRGRTDTQYF. DNA for the CDR3: TGTGCCAGCAGTTACACCTACAGGGGTAGGACAGATACGCAGTATTTT. V and J are TRBV6-2 or TRBV6-3 and TRBJ2-3; TRBD1 agrees at 7 bases. Germline lookup yields CDR1 MNHEY and CDR2 SVGEGT. V gave up 2 bases and J gave up 3 bases; unmatched junction bases: 8. CDR3 length: 16 amino acids.

DNA for the CDR3: TGTGCCAGCAGTTTATTGACATCGAACTATGGCTACACCTTC. This gives the protein CASSLLTSNYGYTF. This chain links TRBV28 with TRBJ1-2; D remains unclear. The length of the CDR3 is 14 residues. Trimming left V 1 base short and J 2 bases short, with 8 bases between. From germline, CDR1 is MDHEN and CDR2 SYDVKM.

This clonotype came up many times. This chain links TRBV7-9 with TRBJ2-1, with D perhaps matching TRBD2 (7 bases). Trimming shortened V by 2 bases and J by 1 base, and 15 bases separated the two germline ends. Per the germline V gene, CDR1 is SEHNR and CDR2 is FQNEAQ (reference sequence). This CDR3 has 17 amino acids. In DNA, the CDR3 is TGTGCCAGCAGCTTACCGGACAGCGGGGTTTCCTACAATGAGCAGTTCTTC. Translated: CASSLPDSGVSYNEQFF.

This chain links TRBV20-1 with TRBJ2-7, with TRBD2 matching over 12 bases. This CDR3 is built from 14 residues. V shed 3 bases, J shed 7 bases, and the junction held 7 bases outside the gene matches. Germline values: CDR1 DFQATT, CDR2 SNEGSKA (reference sequence). CDR3 residues: CSASLLAGGPEQYF. The CDR3 DNA follows: TGCAGTGCTAGCCTCCTAGCGGGAGGGCCAGAGCAGTACTTC.

This clonotype was counted between two and nine times. The chain recombines TRBV14 with TRBJ2-1, with 11 positions matching TRBD2. CDR1 is SGHDN, CDR2 FVKESK, per germline. This CDR3 is built from 15 residues. The V and J ends lost 5 bases and 4 bases, in that order; junction bases with no gene match: 4. CDR3 protein: CASSKLAGVYNEQFF. The CDR3 nucleotides read TGTGCCAGCAGCAAACTAGCGGGAGTTTACAATGAGCAGTTCTTC.

This clonotype was detected ten times or more. This rearrangement joins TRBV29-1 to TRBJ2-3, with 7 bases fitting TRBD2. CDR3 length equals 10 residues. The germline V gene has CDR1 SQVTM and CDR2 ANQGSEA. V trimming: 4 bases; J trimming: 8 bases; junction bases outside the gene matches: 0. CDR3 sequence reads: CSVASGTQYF. Written as DNA, the CDR3 is TGCAGCGTTGCTAGCGGTACGCAGTATTTT.

The rearrangement uses TRBV29-1 and TRBJ2-5; D gene unclear. The CDR3 extends over 12 amino acids. The germline gives CDR1 SQVTM, CDR2 ANQGSEA. Trimming cost V 4 bases and J 4 bases, with 10 bases left between them. This chain's CDR3 is CSVAQSGETQYF. CDR3 DNA: TGCAGCGTTGCTCAGAGTGGAGAGACCCAGTACTTC.

In this sample, this clonotype turned up many times. The rearrangement uses TRBV5-1 and TRBJ2-7; D is perhaps TRBD1 (6 bases). Per the germline V gene, CDR1 is SGHRS and CDR2 is YFSETQ. This CDR3 is 18 amino acids long. V lost 2 bases to trimming and J lost 2 bases, with 23 bases between them. The CDR3 sequence is CASSFMPQGTPSPYEQYF. The CDR3 bases are TGCGCCAGCAGCTTCATGCCACAGGGTACCCCTTCTCCCTACGAGCAGTACTTC.

This clonotype was detected a few times. This sequence joins TRBV2 and TRBJ2-3; either TRBD1 or TRBD2 may supply D (6 bases each). Trimming removed 9 bases from V and 1 base from J, with 14 bases in between. The CDR3 runs 14 residues. Germline V lookup: CDR1 SNHLY, CDR2 FYNNEI. The CDR3 DNA reads as TGTGCCAGACGGAGGGGGGATCGCACAGATACGCAGTATTTT. Translated: CARRRGDRTDTQYF.

V gene TRBV29-1 combines with J gene TRBJ2-1, with D perhaps TRBD1 (5 bases). CDR3 length: 15 amino acids. Trimming cost V 8 bases and J 4 bases, with 21 bases left between them. CDR1 is SQVTM, CDR2 ANQGSEA, per germline. The CDR3 region is CSTPVGTGAYNEQFF. CDR3 sequence (DNA): TGCAGCACCCCGGTGGGAACAGGAGCTTACAATGAGCAGTTCTTC.

This clonotype was seen many times. V and J are TRBV12-3 or TRBV12-4 and TRBJ2-7, with 10 nucleotides matching TRBD1. Germline trimming cut 5 bases from V and 4 bases from J; bases unmatched to any gene: 8. The length of the CDR3 is 15 residues. The CDR3 loop reads CASSPRDRGSYEQYF. CDR3 bases: TGTGCCAGCAGTCCCCGGGACAGGGGCTCTTACGAGCAGTACTTC.